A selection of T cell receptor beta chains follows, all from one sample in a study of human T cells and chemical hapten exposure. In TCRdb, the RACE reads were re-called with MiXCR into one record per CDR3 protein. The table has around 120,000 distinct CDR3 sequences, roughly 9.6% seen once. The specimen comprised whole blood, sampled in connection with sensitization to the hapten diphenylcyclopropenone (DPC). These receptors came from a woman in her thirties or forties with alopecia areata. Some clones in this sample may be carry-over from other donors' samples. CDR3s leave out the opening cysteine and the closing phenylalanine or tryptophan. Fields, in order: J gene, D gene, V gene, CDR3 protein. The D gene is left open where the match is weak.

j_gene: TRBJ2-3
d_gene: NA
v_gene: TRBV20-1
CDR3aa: SARDLERQGTDTQY

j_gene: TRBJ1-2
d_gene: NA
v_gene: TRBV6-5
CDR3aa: ASSYGTGIGGYT

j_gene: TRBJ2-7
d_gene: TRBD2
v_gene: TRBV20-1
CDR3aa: SVSSGGHEQY

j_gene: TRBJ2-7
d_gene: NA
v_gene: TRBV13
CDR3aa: ASNARYRGRSYEQY

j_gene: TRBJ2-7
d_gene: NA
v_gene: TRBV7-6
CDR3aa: ASSSGSIGHEQY

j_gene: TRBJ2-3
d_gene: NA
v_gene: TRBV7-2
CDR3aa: ASRGPLTDTQY

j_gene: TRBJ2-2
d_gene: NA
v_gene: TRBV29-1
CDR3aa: SVDNRGQGGELF

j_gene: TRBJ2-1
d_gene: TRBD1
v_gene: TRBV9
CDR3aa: ASSVGRGLYNEQF

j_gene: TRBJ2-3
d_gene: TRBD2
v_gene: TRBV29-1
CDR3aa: SAKSERGATDTQY

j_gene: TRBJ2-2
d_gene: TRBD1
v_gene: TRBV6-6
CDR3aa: ASSLPGQGASGELF

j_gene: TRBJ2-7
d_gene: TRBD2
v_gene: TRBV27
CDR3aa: ASSLRRGGPYEQY

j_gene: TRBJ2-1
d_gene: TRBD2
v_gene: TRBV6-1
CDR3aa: ASSVGGLAEYNEQF

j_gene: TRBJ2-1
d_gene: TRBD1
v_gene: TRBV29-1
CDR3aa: SVDSTGIYNEQF

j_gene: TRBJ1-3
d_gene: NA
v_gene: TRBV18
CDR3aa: ASSPLGVFSGNTIY